The 18 T cell receptor beta chains in this list originate from one sample, sequenced in a study of cytomegalovirus exposure and HLA in healthy donors (dated 2017 in TCRdb). The library was prepared using the immunoSEQ multiplex PCR assay. The multiplex PCR relied on a mix of 60 forward primers for TCR Vbeta segments and 13 reverse primers for TCR Jbeta segments. TCRdb obtained this table from immuneACCESS and retained in-frame rearrangements with V and J assigned. These tables miss some clones; where compared with another copy, unresolved V genes account for less than half of the shortfall, and the remainder is unexplained. This sample is represented by around 130,000 clones; roughly 82% of them were singletons. The ten largest account for roughly 3% of the sample. The sequenced material came from PBMCs. Receptors were obtained from a woman aged 40 to 50 in good health and CMV-seropositive.

The chain couples TRBV15 to TRBJ2-2; 9 nucleotides align to TRBD1. The CDR3 runs 17 residues. The trim removed 3 bases at V and 1 base at J, leaving 6 bases unmatched. CDR1 is LNHNV, CDR2 YYDKDF, per germline (reference sequence). The CDR3 region is CATSSEPGQGNTGELFF. The CDR3 DNA follows: TGTGCCACCAGCAGTGAGCCGGGACAGGGGAACACCGGGGAGCTGTTTTTT.

This clone occurred a few times. This sequence joins TRBV9 and TRBJ1-1, with TRBD1 matching 8 bases. This CDR3 is 14 amino acids long. V trimming: 4 bases; J trimming: 5 bases; junction bases outside the gene matches: 7. CDR1 and CDR2 from the germline V gene are SGDLS and YYNGEE. The CDR3 protein is CASSFLQGGTEAFF. The CDR3 DNA is TGTGCCAGCAGCTTTCTACAGGGGGGTACTGAAGCTTTCTTT.

The V and J genes are TRBV4-2 and TRBJ2-1, with 8 nucleotides matching TRBD2. Trimming took 3 bases from V and 4 from J; bases not matched to a gene: 5. The CDR3 has 15 amino acids. Germline V gene data show CDR1 as LGHNA and CDR2 as YNFKEQ. The CDR3 DNA reads as TGTGCCAGCAGCCATAGAGCGGGAGAATACAATGAGCAGTTCTTC. Translated, it gives CASSHRAGEYNEQFF.

The genes are TRBV4-3 and TRBJ2-1; D unclear. The CDR3 loop spans 15 amino acids. Between the trimmed V and J ends, which lost 3 bases and 5 bases, there was a span of 14 bases. Germline-derived CDR1 and CDR2 are LGHNA and YSLEER. The CDR3 DNA is TGCGCCAGCAGCCATACCGGGTCGGTTAACAATGAGCAGTTCTTC. Amino acid sequence: CASSHTGSVNNEQFF.

The rearrangement links TRBV7-2 to TRBJ2-4; D is possibly TRBD1 (5 bases). Trimming pared 2 bases from V and 3 bases from J, leaving 8 bases between. There are 14 residues in the CDR3. Germline CDR1 is SGHTA and CDR2 is FQGNSA. For the CDR3, the DNA is TGTGCCAGCAGCTTACAGGGCTACAAAAACATTCAGTACTTC. Protein: CASSLQGYKNIQYF.

A few counts support this clone. The gene calls are TRBV12-5 and TRBJ1-3; no clear D. The V gene's germline CDR1 is LGHNT and CDR2 FRNRAP. The V gene lost 7 bases and the J gene lost 0 bases, with 4 bases spanning the gap. The CDR3 consists of 12 residues. The CDR3 protein is CASAGSGNTIYF. CDR3 DNA sequence: TGTGCTAGTGCGGGCTCTGGAAACACCATATATTTT.

The J gene is TRBJ2-1, the V gene TRBV7-2, with 11 bases fitting TRBD2. The CDR3 spans 16 residues. V lost 5 bases, J lost 0 bases, and 3 bases stayed unmatched. Looked up from germline, CDR1 is SGHTA and CDR2 is FQGNSA. CDR3 DNA sequence: TGTGCCAGCAGCCCAACTAGCGGGAGCTCCTACAATGAGCAGTTCTTC. Protein sequence: CASSPTSGSSYNEQFF.

J is TRBJ1-6 and V is TRBV11-2; 9 bases match TRBD1. Looked up from germline, CDR1 is SGHAT and CDR2 is FQNNGV. J lost 10 bases, V lost 0 bases, and 10 bases had no gene match. The CDR3 consists of 17 residues. Here the CDR3 reads CASSLDGTGPIGSPLHF. In DNA form, the CDR3 reads TGTGCCAGCAGCTTAGACGGGACAGGGCCCATAGGGTCACCCCTCCACTTT.

This rearrangement joins TRBV30 to TRBJ1-1, with TRBD1 matching over 8 bases. Germline CDR1 is GTSNPN and CDR2 is SVGIG (reference sequence). V gave up 1 base and J gave up 5 bases; unmatched junction bases: 3. CDR3 length: 13 residues. Written as DNA, the CDR3 is TGTGCCTGGAGTGCAGGGGGCAATACTGAAGCTTTCTTT. This encodes CAWSAGGNTEAFF.

This clone was detected only a few times. V usage is TRBV5-6 and J usage is TRBJ2-2; D gene uncertain. CDR3 length: 14 amino acids. Germline CDR1 reads SGHDT; CDR2 reads YYEEEE. V lost 2 bases and J lost 2, with 7 bases in between. The CDR3 DNA sequence: TGTGCCAGCAGCTTTATCGGTAACACCGGGGAGCTGTTTTTT. Translation gives CASSFIGNTGELFF. The full variable domain, in which reference TRBV5-6 and TRBJ2-2 provide the parts outside the CDR3, is DAGVTQSPTHLIKTRGQQVTLRCSPKSGHDTVSWYQQALGQGPQFIFQYYEEEERQRGNFPDRFSGHQFPNYSSELNVNALLLGDSALYLCASSFIGNTGELFFGEGSRLTVL.

This chain connects TRBV29-1 to TRBJ2-3; 7 bases are a match to TRBD2. The CDR3 has 13 residues. CDR1 is SQVTM, CDR2 ANQGSEA, per germline. V shed 4 bases, J shed 0 bases, and the junction held 1 base outside the gene matches. The CDR3 is CSVGRGSTDTQYF. Written as DNA, the CDR3 is TGCAGCGTTGGGCGGGGGAGCACAGATACGCAGTATTTT.

This sequence joins TRBV6-1 and TRBJ1-5; 7 bases align to TRBD1. The CDR3 has 15 residues. Germline assignment: CDR1 MNHNS and CDR2 SASEGT. With V trimmed by 3 bases and J by 0 bases, 2 bases remained unmatched. The CDR3 sequence: CASSERTGSNQPQHF. DNA of the CDR3: TGTGCCAGCAGTGAGAGGACAGGTAGCAATCAGCCCCAGCATTTT.

This rearrangement joins TRBV5-6 to TRBJ2-7; TRBD1 aligns across 7 bases. The junction had 4 bases not matched to a gene; V was cut back by 2 bases and J by 2 bases. CDR3 length equals 14 residues. The germline V gene has CDR1 SGHDT and CDR2 YYEEEE. The CDR3 nucleotides read TGTGCCAGCAGCTTCGGGACAGTTACCTACGAGCAGTACTTC. It yields the protein CASSFGTVTYEQYF.

This chain connects TRBV27 to TRBJ2-2; D not certain. The V gene's germline CDR1 is MNHEY and CDR2 SMNVEV (reference sequence). The germline V and J ends were trimmed by 8 bases and 3 bases, with 10 bases remaining between them. The CDR3 runs to 13 residues. Here the CDR3 DNA reads TGTGCCAGCCGCCTGAGTTACACCGGGGAGCTGTTTTTT. Translated, it gives CASRLSYTGELFF.

The chain's CDR3 is CATTRQGVSGNTIYF. As DNA, the CDR3 is TGTGCCACGACGCGACAGGGAGTCTCTGGAAACACCATATATTTT. The chain recombines TRBV6-5 with TRBJ1-3; 7 bases map to TRBD1. The CDR3 has 15 residues. CDR1 is MNHEY and CDR2 is SVGAGI in the germline V gene. V trimming: 10 bases; J trimming: 0 bases; junction bases outside the gene matches: 9.

The rearrangement uses TRBV28 and TRBJ2-7, with 7 bases that match TRBD1. After removal of 2 bases from V and 4 bases from J, the junction contained 5 bases not matched to a gene. The CDR3 runs to 14 residues. The germline gives CDR1 MDHEN, CDR2 SYDVKM. CDR3 amino acids: CASSLPGTAYEQYF. The CDR3, as DNA: TGTGCCAGCAGTTTACCGGGGACAGCTTACGAGCAGTACTTC.

This chain joins TRBV7-2 and TRBJ2-2; D ambiguous. Germline V gene data show CDR1 as SGHTA and CDR2 as FQGNSA. The length of the CDR3 is 15 residues. V gave up 2 bases and J gave up 0 bases, with 7 bases separating them. The CDR3 here is CASSLPATNTGELFF. The CDR3 DNA is TGTGCCAGCAGCTTACCCGCGACGAACACCGGGGAGCTGTTTTTT.

The genes are TRBV9 and TRBJ1-5, with D perhaps TRBD1 (5 bases). Trimming took 4 bases from V and 6 from J, leaving 17 bases between them. CDR1 is SGDLS and CDR2 is YYNGEE in the germline V gene. This CDR3 has 15 amino acids. The CDR3 reads CASSPSGDLGQPQHF. As DNA, the CDR3 is TGTGCCAGCAGCCCCTCGGGGGACCTCGGTCAGCCCCAGCATTTT.